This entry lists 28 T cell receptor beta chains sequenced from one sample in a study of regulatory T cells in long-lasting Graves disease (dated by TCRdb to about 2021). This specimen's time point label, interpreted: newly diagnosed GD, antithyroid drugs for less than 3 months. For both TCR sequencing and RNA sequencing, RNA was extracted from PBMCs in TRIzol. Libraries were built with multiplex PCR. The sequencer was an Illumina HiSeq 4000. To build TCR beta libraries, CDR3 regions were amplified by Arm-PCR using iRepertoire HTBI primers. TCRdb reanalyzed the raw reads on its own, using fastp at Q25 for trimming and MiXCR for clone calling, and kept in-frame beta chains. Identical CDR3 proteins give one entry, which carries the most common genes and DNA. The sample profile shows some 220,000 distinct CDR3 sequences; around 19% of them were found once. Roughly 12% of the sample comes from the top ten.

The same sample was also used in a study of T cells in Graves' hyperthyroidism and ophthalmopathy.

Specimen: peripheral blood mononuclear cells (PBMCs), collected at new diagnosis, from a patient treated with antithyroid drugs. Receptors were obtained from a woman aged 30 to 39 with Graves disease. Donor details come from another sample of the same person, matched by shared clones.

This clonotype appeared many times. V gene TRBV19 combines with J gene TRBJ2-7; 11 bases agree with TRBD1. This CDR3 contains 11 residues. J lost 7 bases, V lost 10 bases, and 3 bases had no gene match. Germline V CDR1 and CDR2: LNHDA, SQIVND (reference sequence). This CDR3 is CAIGTGGEQYF. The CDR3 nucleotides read TGTGCCATTGGGACAGGGGGGGAGCAGTACTTC.

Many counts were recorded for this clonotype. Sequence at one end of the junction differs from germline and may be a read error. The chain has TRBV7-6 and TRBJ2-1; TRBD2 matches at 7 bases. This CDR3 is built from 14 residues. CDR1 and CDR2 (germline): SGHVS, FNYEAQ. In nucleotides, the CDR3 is TGTGCCAGCAGCACTAGGGCGGGGGACGGTGAGCGGTTCTTC. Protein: CASSTRAGDGERFF.

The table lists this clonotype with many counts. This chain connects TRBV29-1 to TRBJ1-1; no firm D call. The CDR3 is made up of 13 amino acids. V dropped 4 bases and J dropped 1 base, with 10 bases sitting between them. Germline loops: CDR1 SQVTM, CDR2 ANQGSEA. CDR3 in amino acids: CSVGPRANTEAFF. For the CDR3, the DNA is TGCAGCGTTGGCCCTCGAGCGAACACTGAAGCTTTCTTT.

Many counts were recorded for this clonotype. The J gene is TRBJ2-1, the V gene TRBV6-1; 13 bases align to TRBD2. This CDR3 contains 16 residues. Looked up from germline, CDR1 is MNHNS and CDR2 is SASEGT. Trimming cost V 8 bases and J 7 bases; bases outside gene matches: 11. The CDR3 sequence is CASARTSGGEGNEQFF. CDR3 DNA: TGTGCCAGCGCTCGGACTAGCGGGGGAGAAGGAAATGAGCAGTTCTTC.

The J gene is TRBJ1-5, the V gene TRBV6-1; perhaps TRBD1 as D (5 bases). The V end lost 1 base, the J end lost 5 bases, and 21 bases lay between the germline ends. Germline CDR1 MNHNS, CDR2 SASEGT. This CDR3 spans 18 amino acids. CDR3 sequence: CASSEGWRDVGPYQPQHF. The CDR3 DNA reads TGTGCCAGCAGTGAAGGGTGGAGGGACGTAGGTCCATATCAGCCCCAGCATTTT.

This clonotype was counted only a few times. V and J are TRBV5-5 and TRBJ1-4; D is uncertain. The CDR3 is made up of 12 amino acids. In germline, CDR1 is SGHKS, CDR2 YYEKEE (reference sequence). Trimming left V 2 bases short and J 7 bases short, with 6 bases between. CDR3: CASSFEGEKLFF. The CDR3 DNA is TGTGCCAGCAGCTTTGAGGGTGAAAAACTGTTTTTT.

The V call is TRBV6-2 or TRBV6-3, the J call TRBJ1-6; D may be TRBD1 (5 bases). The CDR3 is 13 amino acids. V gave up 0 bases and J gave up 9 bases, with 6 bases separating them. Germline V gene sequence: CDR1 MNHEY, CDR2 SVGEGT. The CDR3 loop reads CASSYSQGSPLHF. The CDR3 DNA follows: TGTGCCAGCAGTTACTCGCAGGGTTCACCCCTCCACTTT.

As DNA, the CDR3 is TGCGCCAGCAGCCAAGAGAGGGGGCGAGGGGCTACTTCCTACGAGCAGTACTTC. It encodes CASSQERGRGATSYEQYF. The rearrangement joins TRBV4-1 to TRBJ2-7; TRBD1 matches 7 bases. Trimming at V came to 0 bases and at J to 1 base, leaving 12 bases not matched to a gene. The CDR3 sequence is 18 residues long. Per germline, CDR1 MGHRA and CDR2 YSYEKL.

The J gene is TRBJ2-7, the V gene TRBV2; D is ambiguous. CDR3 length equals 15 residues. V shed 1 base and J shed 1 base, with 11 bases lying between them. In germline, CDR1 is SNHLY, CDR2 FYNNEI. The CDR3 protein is CASSEGSAVSYEQYF. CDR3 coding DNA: TGTGCCAGCAGTGAAGGGTCTGCGGTATCCTACGAGCAGTACTTC.

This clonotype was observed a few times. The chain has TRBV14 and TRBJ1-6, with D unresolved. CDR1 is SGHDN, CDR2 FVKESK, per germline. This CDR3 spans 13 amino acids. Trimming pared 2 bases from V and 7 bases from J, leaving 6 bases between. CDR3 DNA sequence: TGTGCCAGCAGCCAAATGTCCAATTCACCCCTCCACTTT. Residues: CASSQMSNSPLHF.

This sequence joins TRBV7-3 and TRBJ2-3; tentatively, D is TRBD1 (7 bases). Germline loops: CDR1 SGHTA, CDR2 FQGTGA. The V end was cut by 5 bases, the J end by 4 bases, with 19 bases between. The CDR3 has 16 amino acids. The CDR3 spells CASSKTGTAGSDTQYF. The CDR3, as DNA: TGTGCCAGCAGCAAAACCGGGACAGCGGGTTCAGATACGCAGTATTTT.

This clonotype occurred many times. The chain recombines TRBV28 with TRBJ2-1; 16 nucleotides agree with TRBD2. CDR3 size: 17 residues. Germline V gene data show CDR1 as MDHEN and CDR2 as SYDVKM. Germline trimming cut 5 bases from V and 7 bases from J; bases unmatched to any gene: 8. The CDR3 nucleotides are TGTGCCAGCAGTCCCGGGACTAGCGGGAGGGCCAGGAATGAGCAGTTCTTC. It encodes CASSPGTSGRARNEQFF.

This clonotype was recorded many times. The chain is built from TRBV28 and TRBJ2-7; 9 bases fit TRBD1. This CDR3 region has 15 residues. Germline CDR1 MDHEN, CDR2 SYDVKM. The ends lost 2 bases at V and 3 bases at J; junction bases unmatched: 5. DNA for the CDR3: TGTGCCAGCAGTTTAACCGGGACAGGGCACTACGAGCAGTACTTC. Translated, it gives CASSLTGTGHYEQYF.

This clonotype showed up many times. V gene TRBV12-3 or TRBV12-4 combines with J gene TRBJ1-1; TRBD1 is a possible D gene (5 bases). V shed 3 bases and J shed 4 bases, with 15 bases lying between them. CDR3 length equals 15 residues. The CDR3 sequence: CASSFWVGAGTEAFF. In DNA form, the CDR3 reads TGTGCCAGCAGTTTTTGGGTCGGGGCGGGCACTGAAGCTTTCTTT.

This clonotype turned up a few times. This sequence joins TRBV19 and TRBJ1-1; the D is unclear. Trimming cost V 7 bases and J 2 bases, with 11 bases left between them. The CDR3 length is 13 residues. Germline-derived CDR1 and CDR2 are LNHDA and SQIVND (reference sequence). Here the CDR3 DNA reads TGTGCCAGTAATACCGCCCCTAACACTGAAGCTTTCTTT. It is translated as CASNTAPNTEAFF.

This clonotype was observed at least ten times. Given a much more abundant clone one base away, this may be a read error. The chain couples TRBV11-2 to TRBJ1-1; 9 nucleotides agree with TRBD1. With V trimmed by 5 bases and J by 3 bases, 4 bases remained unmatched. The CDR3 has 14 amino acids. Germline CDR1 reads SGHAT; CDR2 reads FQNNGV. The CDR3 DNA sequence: TGTGCCAGCAGCACCGGGACAGGGTACACTGAAGCTTTCTTT. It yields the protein CASSTGTGYTEAFF.

Here the CDR3 DNA reads TGCGCCAGCAGCCAAGCCGAAACAGGGTCCTATGGCTACACCTTC. As protein: CASSQAETGSYGYTF. The J gene is TRBJ1-2, the V gene TRBV4-1, with D tentatively TRBD1 (6 bases). Trimming cost V 1 base and J 4 bases, with 13 bases left between them. Germline values: CDR1 MGHRA, CDR2 YSYEKL. This CDR3 region has 15 residues.

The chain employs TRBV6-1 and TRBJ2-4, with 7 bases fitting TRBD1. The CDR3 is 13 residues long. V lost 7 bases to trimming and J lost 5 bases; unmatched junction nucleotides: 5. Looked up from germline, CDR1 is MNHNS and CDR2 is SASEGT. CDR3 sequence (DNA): TGTGCCAGCAAAGGGACAGCGGAAAACATTCAGTACTTC. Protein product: CASKGTAENIQYF.

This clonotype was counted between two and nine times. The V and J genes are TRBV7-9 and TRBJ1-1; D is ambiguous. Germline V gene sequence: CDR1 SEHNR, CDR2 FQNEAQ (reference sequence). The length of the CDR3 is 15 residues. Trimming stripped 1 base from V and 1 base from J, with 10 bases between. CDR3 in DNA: TGTGCCAGCAGCTTAGGGCCAGGACCGAACACTGAAGCTTTCTTT. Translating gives CASSLGPGPNTEAFF.

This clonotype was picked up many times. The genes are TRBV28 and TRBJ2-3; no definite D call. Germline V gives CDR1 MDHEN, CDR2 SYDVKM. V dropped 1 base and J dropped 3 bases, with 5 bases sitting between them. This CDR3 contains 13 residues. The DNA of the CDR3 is TGTGCCAGCAGTTTATATAGTACAGATACGCAGTATTTT. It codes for CASSLYSTDTQYF.

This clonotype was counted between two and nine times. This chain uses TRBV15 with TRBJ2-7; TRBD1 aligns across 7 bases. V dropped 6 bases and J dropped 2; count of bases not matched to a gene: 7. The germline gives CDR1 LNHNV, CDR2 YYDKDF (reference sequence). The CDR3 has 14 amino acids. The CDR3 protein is CATRKNRGPYEQYF. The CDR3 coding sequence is TGTGCCACCAGGAAGAACAGGGGACCCTACGAGCAGTACTTC.

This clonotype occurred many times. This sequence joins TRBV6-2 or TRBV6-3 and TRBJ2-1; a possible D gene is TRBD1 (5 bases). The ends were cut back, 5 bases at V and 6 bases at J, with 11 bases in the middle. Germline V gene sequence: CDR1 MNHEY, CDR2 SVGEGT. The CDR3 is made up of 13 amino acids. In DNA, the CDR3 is TGTGCCAGCAGTACCGACAGTTTCAATGAGCAGTTCTTC. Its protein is CASSTDSFNEQFF.

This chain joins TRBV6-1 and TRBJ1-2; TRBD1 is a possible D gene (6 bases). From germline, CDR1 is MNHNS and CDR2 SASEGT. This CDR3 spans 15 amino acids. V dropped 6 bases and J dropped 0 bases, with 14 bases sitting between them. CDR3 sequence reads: CASSVSQGANYGYTF. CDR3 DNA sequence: TGTGCCAGCAGCGTATCACAGGGAGCTAACTATGGCTACACCTTC.

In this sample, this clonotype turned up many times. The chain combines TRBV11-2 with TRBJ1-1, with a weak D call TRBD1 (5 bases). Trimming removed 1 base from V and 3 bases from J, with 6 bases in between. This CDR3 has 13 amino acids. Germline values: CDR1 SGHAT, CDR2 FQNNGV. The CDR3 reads CASSLGGDTEAFF. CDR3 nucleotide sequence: TGTGCCAGCAGCTTAGGGGGCGACACTGAAGCTTTCTTT.

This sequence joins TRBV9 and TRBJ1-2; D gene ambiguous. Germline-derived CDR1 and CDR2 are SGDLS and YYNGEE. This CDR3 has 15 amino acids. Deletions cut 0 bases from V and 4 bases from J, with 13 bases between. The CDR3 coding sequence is TGTGCCAGCAGCGTAGATCGCACCCCTTTCTATGGCTACACCTTC. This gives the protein CASSVDRTPFYGYTF.

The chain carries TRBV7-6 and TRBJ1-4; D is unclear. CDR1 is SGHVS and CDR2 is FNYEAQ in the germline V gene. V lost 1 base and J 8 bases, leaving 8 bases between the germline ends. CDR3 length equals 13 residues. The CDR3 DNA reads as TGTGCCAGCAGCTTAGTGGATGTGGAAAAACTGTTTTTT. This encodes CASSLVDVEKLFF.

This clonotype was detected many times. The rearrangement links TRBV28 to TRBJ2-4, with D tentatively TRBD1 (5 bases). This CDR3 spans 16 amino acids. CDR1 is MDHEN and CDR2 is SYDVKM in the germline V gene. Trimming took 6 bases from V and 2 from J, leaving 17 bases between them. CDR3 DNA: TGTGCCAGCAGCGCATCGACGAAGGGGACCAAAAACATTCAGTACTTC. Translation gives CASSASTKGTKNIQYF.

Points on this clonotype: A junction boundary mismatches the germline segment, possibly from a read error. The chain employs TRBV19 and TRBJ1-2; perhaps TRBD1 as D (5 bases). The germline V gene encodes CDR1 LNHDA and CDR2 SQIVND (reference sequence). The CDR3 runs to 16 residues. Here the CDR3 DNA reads TGTACCAGTAGTATGTCGACAGTGGTTCCTAACTATGGCTACACCTTC. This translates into CTSSMSTVVPNYGYTF.